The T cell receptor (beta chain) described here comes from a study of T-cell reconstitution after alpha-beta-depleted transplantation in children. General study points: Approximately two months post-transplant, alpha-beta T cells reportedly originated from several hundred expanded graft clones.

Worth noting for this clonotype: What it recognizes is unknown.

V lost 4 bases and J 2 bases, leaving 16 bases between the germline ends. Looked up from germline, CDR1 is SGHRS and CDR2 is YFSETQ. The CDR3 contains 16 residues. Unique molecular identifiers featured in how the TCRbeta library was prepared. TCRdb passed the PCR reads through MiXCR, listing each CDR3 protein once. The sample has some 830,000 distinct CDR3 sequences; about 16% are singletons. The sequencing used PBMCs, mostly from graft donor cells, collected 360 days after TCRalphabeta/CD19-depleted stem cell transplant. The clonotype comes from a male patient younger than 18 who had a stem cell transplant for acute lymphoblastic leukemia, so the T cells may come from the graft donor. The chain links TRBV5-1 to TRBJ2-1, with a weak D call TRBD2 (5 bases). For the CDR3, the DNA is TGCGCCAGCAGCCGGCTGGACTCCCCCCCCTACAATGAGCAGTTCTTC. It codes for CASSRLDSPPYNEQFF.